This is a list of T cell receptor beta chains from one sample in a study of shared clonotypes between healthy human individuals. Assay used: immunoSEQ multiplex PCR; TCRdb lists only in-frame clones, some missing. The profile shows about half a million clones, over 75% of them singletons. The sequencing input was PBMCs. The receptors shown here come from a woman in her thirties or forties in good health. Some clones in this sample may be carry-over from other donors' samples. Each CDR3 is given with its conserved first and last residue. A D gene is named only where the DNA matches it firmly. Rows give clone size only sometimes, using once, few, many, or a class for an expanded clone.

cdr3_aa cdr3_nt clone_size j_call v_call d_call
CASSFSLGGNYEQYF TGTGCCAGCAGCTTTAGCTTAGGGGGCAACTACGAGCAGTACTTC . TRBJ2-7 TRBV5-6 TRBD1
CAREGDTDTQYF TGTGCCAGGGAGGGAGACACAGATACGCAGTATTTT . TRBJ2-3 TRBV7-9 .
CAIPFAFF TGTGCCATTCCCTTTGCTTTCTTT . TRBJ1-1 TRBV6-1 .
CASSGGQEYNEQFF TGTGCCAGCAGTGGGGGACAGGAATACAATGAGCAGTTCTTC . TRBJ2-1 TRBV2 TRBD1
CATSRARTGNEKLFF TGTGCCACCAGCAGAGCGCGGACAGGGAATGAAAAACTGTTTTTT . TRBJ1-4 TRBV15 TRBD1
CASSPGGGHYEQYF TGTGCCAGCAGCCCCGGAGGGGGTCACTACGAGCAGTACTTC . TRBJ2-7 TRBV11-2 .
CASSEDPGTVTYEQYF TGTGCCAGCAGCGAGGATCCCGGGACGGTTACCTACGAGCAGTACTTC . TRBJ2-7 TRBV5-6 .
CASSLGPESSYNEQFF TGTGCCAGCAGCCTCGGTCCCGAAAGCTCCTACAATGAGCAGTTCTTC . TRBJ2-1 TRBV9 .
CASSPAGGTSEIYEQYF TGCGCCAGCAGCCCCGCCGGTGGGACTAGCGAGATCTACGAGCAGTACTTC few TRBJ2-7 TRBV5-1 TRBD2
CASSGTSGIHEQYF TGTGCCAGCAGCGGGACTAGCGGGATCCACGAGCAGTACTTC . TRBJ2-7 TRBV5-5 TRBD2
CASNDRGGDNEQFF TGTGCCAGCAACGACAGGGGAGGGGACAATGAGCAGTTCTTC . TRBJ2-1 TRBV28 .
CASSLDVSTDTQYF TGTGCCAGCAGTTTGGACGTTAGCACAGATACGCAGTATTTT many TRBJ2-3 TRBV6-1 .
CASSPGLSTDTQYF TGCGCCAGCAGCCCGGGCCTAAGCACAGATACGCAGTATTTT . TRBJ2-3 TRBV5-1 .
CASTRASGLSYEQYF TGTGCCAGCACTAGAGCGAGCGGGCTCTCCTACGAGCAGTACTTC . TRBJ2-7 TRBV28 .
CASKGLAGNTGELFF TGCGCCAGCAAAGGACTAGCGGGAAACACCGGGGAGCTGTTTTTT . TRBJ2-2 TRBV5-1 TRBD2
CASSSIFDSNQPQHF TGTGCCAGCAGCTCCATCTTCGACAGCAATCAGCCCCAGCATTTT . TRBJ1-5 TRBV7-8 .
CASSSGAYNEQFF TGTGCCAGCAGTTCAGGAGCCTACAATGAGCAGTTCTTC medium-sized TRBJ2-1 TRBV28 .
CASSRAEGFTSTDTQYF TGTGCCAGCAGCCGGGCTGAGGGATTTACTAGCACAGATACGCAGTATTTT . TRBJ2-3 TRBV9 .
CASSLRPGQGPYEQYF TGTGCCAGCAGCTTAAGGCCGGGACAGGGACCCTACGAGCAGTACTTC many TRBJ2-7 TRBV11-2 TRBD1
CASSLGGQAEEYF TGTGCCAGCAGTTTAGGGGGGCAGGCAGAGGAGTACTTC . TRBJ2-7 TRBV28 .
CASSLYQGGAQYF TGTGCCAGCAGCTTGTACCAGGGAGGCGCGCAGTACTTC few TRBJ2-7 TRBV5-4 .
CASSLDQGAYEQYF TGTGCCAGCAGCTTAGATCAGGGGGCATACGAGCAGTACTTC . TRBJ2-7 TRBV7-9 TRBD1
CARYSGANVLTF TGTGCCCGGTACTCTGGGGCCAACGTCCTGACTTTC . TRBJ2-6 TRBV30 .
CASSPRAGRDNEQFF TGCGCCAGCAGCCCCCGGGCAGGGCGCGACAATGAGCAGTTCTTC once TRBJ2-1 TRBV5-1 .
CASSPDATNEKLFF TGCGCCAGCAGCCCAGATGCAACTAATGAAAAACTGTTTTTT . TRBJ1-4 TRBV5-1 .
CASKRRLPTETPYNEQFF TGTGCCAGCAAGAGAAGACTCCCGACGGAGACACCCTACAATGAGCAGTTCTTC . TRBJ2-1 TRBV2 .
CASSQDWSSPQHF TGTGCCAGCAGCCAAGACTGGTCATCGCCCCAGCATTTT . TRBJ1-5 TRBV9 .
CASSVPYTDTQYF TGTGCCAGCAGCGTCCCCTACACAGATACGCAGTATTTT . TRBJ2-3 TRBV5-6 .
CASRGTSTDTQYF TGTGCCAGCAGGGGTACTAGCACAGATACGCAGTATTTT once TRBJ2-3 TRBV27 .
CASSQASGRAGGELFF TGTGCCAGCAGCCAAGCTAGCGGGAGGGCCGGGGGGGAGCTGTTTTTT . TRBJ2-2 TRBV4-2 TRBD2
CASNTPGTGNGYTF TGTGCCAGCAACACCCCCGGGACAGGGAATGGCTACACCTTC once TRBJ1-2 TRBV11-2 TRBD1
CASSYGVGPYEQYF TGTGCCAGCAGCTATGGGGTGGGTCCCTACGAGCAGTACTTC once TRBJ2-7 TRBV11-2 .
CASTTASDSNQPQHF TGTGCCAGCACCACAGCCTCAGATAGCAATCAGCCCCAGCATTTT . TRBJ1-5 TRBV28 .
CAISESPSGRAGGEQYF TGTGCCATCAGTGAATCCCCTAGCGGGAGGGCGGGTGGCGAGCAGTACTTC . TRBJ2-7 TRBV10-3 TRBD2
CASSPAEAMGAFF TGTGCCAGCTCACCGGCGGAGGCCATGGGGGCTTTCTTT . TRBJ1-1 TRBV18 .
CASSAETGTGGVTEAFF TGTGCCAGCAGTGCCGAAACCGGGACAGGGGGCGTCACTGAAGCTTTCTTT . TRBJ1-1 TRBV27 TRBD1
CASSTPHNTNYGYTF TGTGCCAGCAGCACCCCGCACAACACTAACTATGGCTACACCTTC . TRBJ1-2 TRBV7-2 .
CASSDVAYPYNEQFF TGTGCCAGCAGTGATGTAGCATACCCTTACAATGAGCAGTTCTTC . TRBJ2-1 TRBV6-4 .
CASSPKRAGGYQETQYF TGTGCCAGCTCACCAAAGAGAGCAGGGGGGTACCAAGAGACCCAGTACTTC . TRBJ2-5 TRBV18 .
CASQNRDGELFF TGTGCCAGTCAAAACAGGGACGGGGAGCTGTTTTTT . TRBJ2-2 TRBV28 .
CASSQSPRQNTEAFF TGTGCCAGCAGCCAGTCCCCCCGCCAGAACACTGAAGCTTTCTTT . TRBJ1-1 TRBV4-2 .
CASSSLAGADTQYF TGTGCCAGCAGCTCCTTAGCGGGAGCAGATACGCAGTATTTT . TRBJ2-3 TRBV7-3 TRBD2
CASSGRENTGELFF TGTGCCAGTAGTGGGCGGGAGAATACCGGGGAGCTGTTTTTT . TRBJ2-2 TRBV19 TRBD2
CASSSRWVEQFF TGTGCCAGCAGTTCAAGGTGGGTTGAGCAGTTCTTC few TRBJ2-1 TRBV28 .
CASSQAGGNQPQHF TGTGCCAGCAGCCAAGCAGGGGGCAATCAGCCCCAGCATTTT . TRBJ1-5 TRBV13 .
CASSEQTSYEQYF TGTGCCAGCAGTGAACAGACCTCCTACGAGCAGTACTTC . TRBJ2-7 TRBV6-1 .
CASSEPTRPGTSGGSLSYEQYF TGTGCCAGCAGTGAACCAACAAGACCCGGGACTAGCGGGGGGAGTTTGTCCTACGAGCAGTACTTC . TRBJ2-7 TRBV2 TRBD2
CASSYSAGEAFF TGTGCCAGCAGTTACTCCGCAGGGGAAGCTTTCTTT . TRBJ1-1 TRBV6-6 .
CASSPPGQAGFGNTIYF TGTGCCAGCAGTCCCCCGGGACAGGCGGGTTTCGGAAACACCATATATTTT once TRBJ1-3 TRBV2 TRBD1
CASSIVTSGAPGLFF TGTGCCAGTAGTATAGTGACTAGCGGGGCCCCGGGGCTGTTTTTT . TRBJ2-2 TRBV19 TRBD2
CASSLPVRDEQYF TGTGCCAGCAGCTTACCGGTTAGGGACGAGCAGTACTTC . TRBJ2-7 TRBV7-2 .
CASSPGTGRGYTF TGTGCCAGCAGCCCCGGGACAGGACGTGGCTACACCTTC . TRBJ1-2 TRBV14 TRBD1
CASSQDSDIYGYTF TGCGCCAGCAGCCAAGATTCAGATATCTATGGCTACACCTTC . TRBJ1-2 TRBV4-3 .